This T cell receptor (beta chain) emerged from a study of human T cells and chemical hapten exposure. Findings and caveats of the study: TCRs above 1 in 1000 frequency stayed constant with DPC sensitization.

TCRdb recomputed calls from the RACE reads with MiXCR, one row per CDR3 protein. Among 80,000 to 100,000 distinct CDR3 sequences listed, 11% were seen once. This clonotype has a handful of counts. The target antigen is unknown. Per germline, CDR1 MRHNA and CDR2 SNTAGT. After removal of 7 bases from V and 6 bases from J, the junction contained 4 bases not matched to a gene. This CDR3 contains 13 residues. Sample time point: patch test 3, about 24 weeks after DPC sensitization. Sample treatment: therapeutic diphenylcyclopropenone sensitization with weekly scalp DPC. This specimen was whole blood, taken in connection with sensitization to the hapten diphenylcyclopropenone (DPC). The rearrangement joins TRBV6-4 to TRBJ2-3; 10 nucleotides line up with TRBD2. The receptor comes from a young woman with alopecia areata. Some clones in this sample may be carry-over from other donors' samples. The CDR3 reads CASKPSGGDTQYF. Here the CDR3 DNA reads TGTGCCAGCAAACCTAGCGGGGGTGATACGCAGTATTTT.